The 4 T cell receptor beta chains below come from one sample, sequenced in a study of blood T cell repertoires in COVID-19. Assay used: immunoSEQ multiplex PCR; TCRdb lists only in-frame clones, some missing. The sample records about 210,000 clones, roughly 87% being singletons. The sequenced material came from PBMCs or T cells enriched from blood (not recorded which). The source of these receptors is a young man with acute COVID-19.

V gene TRBV10-3 combines with J gene TRBJ2-5; 11 bases are shared with TRBD2. CDR1 is ENHRY, CDR2 SYGVKD, per germline. The CDR3 length is 16 residues. J gave up 4 bases and V 0 bases, and 4 bases lay outside the gene matches. In DNA, the CDR3 is TGTGCCATCAGTGAGTCACTAGCGGGAGTGGGAGAGACCCAGTACTTC. Residues: CAISESLAGVGETQYF.

This clone was counted between two and nine times. The V call is TRBV9, the J call TRBJ1-1; 9 bases match TRBD1. V was pared by 4 bases and J by 11 bases, with 6 bases of the junction left unmatched. CDR1 is SGDLS, CDR2 YYNGEE, per germline. The CDR3 has 12 residues. CDR3 protein: CASSIGTGRAFF. CDR3 DNA sequence: TGTGCCAGCAGCATCGGGACAGGGAGGGCTTTCTTT. Complete variable domain (other parts from reference TRBV9 and TRBJ1-1): DSGVTQTPKHLITATGQRVTLRCSPRSGDLSVYWYQQSLDQGLQFLIQYYNGEERAKGNILERFSAQQFPDLHSELNLSSLELGDSALYFCASSIGTGRAFFGQGTRLTVV.

The J gene is TRBJ1-1, the V gene TRBV28; D may be TRBD1 (5 bases). The CDR3 spans 15 residues. Trimming shortened V by 4 bases and J by 0 bases, and 12 bases separated the two germline ends. Germline V CDR1 and CDR2: MDHEN, SYDVKM. Here the CDR3 DNA reads TGTGCCAGCAGTTCACAGGAGACCATGAACACTGAAGCTTTCTTT. Translation gives CASSSQETMNTEAFF.

This chain uses TRBV5-1 with TRBJ1-5; no clear D. Trimming removed 0 bases from V and 3 bases from J, with 7 bases in between. The CDR3 consists of 14 residues. The germline CDR1 and CDR2 sequences are SGHRS and YFSETQ. The CDR3, as DNA: TGCGCCAGCAGCTTGGGTTCTCTCAATCAGCCCCAGCATTTT. Protein: CASSLGSLNQPQHF.